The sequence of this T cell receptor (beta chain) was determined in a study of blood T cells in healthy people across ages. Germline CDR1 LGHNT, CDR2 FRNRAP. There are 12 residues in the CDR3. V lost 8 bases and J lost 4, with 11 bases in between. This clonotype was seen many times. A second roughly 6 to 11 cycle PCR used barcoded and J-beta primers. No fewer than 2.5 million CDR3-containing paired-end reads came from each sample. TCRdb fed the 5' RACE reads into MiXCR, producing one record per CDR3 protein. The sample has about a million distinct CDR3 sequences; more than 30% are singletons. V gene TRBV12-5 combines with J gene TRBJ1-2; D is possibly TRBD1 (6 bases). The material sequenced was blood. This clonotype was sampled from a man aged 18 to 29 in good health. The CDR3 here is CASRGASYGYTF. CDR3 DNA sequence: TGTGCTAGTCGGGGGGCTTCCTATGGCTACACCTTC.